What follows describes a single T cell receptor beta chain. The clone's antigen remains unknown. No clone much larger than this one lies a single base away; base qualities are absent. The method was the immunoSEQ multiplex PCR assay. A mixture of 60 forward primers for TCR Vbeta segments and 13 reverse primers for TCR Jbeta segments was used in the multiplex PCR. Amplification of the CDR3 region of rearranged TCR beta genes was performed with a multiplex PCR assay on genomic DNA. Amplified TCR beta libraries were sequenced as 87-base-pair reads on the Illumina HiSeq System. The study's processing was this. In a later analysis, tens of millions of unique TCR beta chains were counted across the 650 to 700 repertoires, and roughly 9.9 million of these chains were shared by at least two donors. A nearest-neighbor algorithm error-corrected the raw reads and collapsed the reads into unique sequences, merging closely related sequences to remove PCR and sequencing errors. CDR3 sequences were aligned to IMGT reference sequences to assign V, D and J gene segments. Each retained sequence needed at least a six-nucleotide match to both a V gene segment and a J gene segment. A rearrangement was called productive if the CDR3 had no stop codons and remained in frame with V and J, and every other rearrangement was called non-productive. Following IMGT convention, CDR3 was defined as the stretch from the second conserved V-encoded cysteine to the conserved J-encoded phenylalanine. Sequences without an unambiguous match to a single V gene segment were excluded from the earlier analysis of 500 to 700 of the donors. An earlier analysis of some 500 of the donors classified V segments as functional when productive rearrangements were above 56.7% and as segregating when the standard deviation between donors was above 5%. To diagnose cytomegalovirus status from the catalog of TCR beta chain sequences, a statistical classification framework was built. In a later analysis, V and J genes were assigned by comparing TCR nucleotide sequences against IMGT/GENE-DB human TR gene sequences. In a later analysis, CDR3 sequences and most-parsimonious VDJ recombination scenarios were assigned using the TCRdist pipeline. A later analysis defined each TCR beta chain by its CDR3 amino acid sequence plus V-gene family, and excluded reads lacking a unique V-gene family. A later analysis removed roughly 590 highly shared, low-generation-probability nucleotide sequences to deal with suspected cross-contamination and a sequencing artifact. For each public chain, a later analysis derived a clonal expansion index from normalized ranks of inferred template counts within each repertoire. A later analysis computed generation probabilities with a VDJ recombination model fitted to out-of-frame rearrangements, and checked the results against IGoR. In a later analysis, TCR-TCR, TCR-HLA and TCR-CMV co-occurrence was scored with hypergeometric tests, and a repertoire-size bias correction was applied to TCR pairs. To estimate false discovery rates, a later analysis permuted the HLA or CMV assignments 20 times. In a later analysis, co-occurring TCRs were grouped with DBSCAN, and TCRdist sequence similarity was added when clustering was performed within HLA-allele-positive subsets. Co-occurrence clustering excluded repertoires with fewer than 30,000 or more than 120,000 public chains, plus five with anomalous nucleotide sharing. TCRdb took this table from immuneACCESS and kept in-frame rearrangements with V and J called. Such tables lack part of the clones; where checked against another copy, unresolved V genes explain under half of the gap, and the rest is unexplained. The V and J calls and clone size were taken over from that table, and D and trimming were inferred from the DNA. In all, the sample holds around 190,000 clones, and roughly four fifths of those were seen once. The top ten clones comprise 1.5% to 2% of the sample.

The data were obtained in a study of cytomegalovirus exposure and HLA in healthy donors (dated by TCRdb to between 2016 and 2019). In terms of the full investigation: An earlier analysis of about 560 of the donors reported approximately 280 Gb of sequence data and 100 million to 120 million unique TCR beta sequences obtained from 150 million to 200 million T cells. A separate validation cohort of more than 100 different subjects was used in addition to the approximately 700-subject first cohort. A later analysis re-analyzed previously published TCR beta repertoires from 660 or so donors and added high-resolution HLA genotyping to study TCR occurrence patterns. The T cell repertoires of around 730 subjects were profiled by immunosequencing and related to cytomegalovirus serostatus. To predict cytomegalovirus infection status, the study brought together high-throughput TCR immunosequencing, statistical association of individual TCRs with disease status, and machine learning. The study aimed to test whether cataloging public T cell receptors could reveal signatures of past pathogen exposure. Typing coverage varied by locus: roughly 629-640 donors for A, B, C, DRB1 and DQB1; roughly 510 for DQA1; more than 600 for DPA1; approximately 490 for DPB1. Because of strong linkage in the cohort, five DR-DQ haplotypes were treated as single units for association and clustering. In a later genetic analysis, genome-wide SNP genotypes for about three fifths of the roughly 670 donors were used, and that subset was treated as a discovery cohort. Among the roughly 400 genotyped donors, around 81% belonged to the genetic ancestry cluster associated with self-reported Caucasian donors. In an earlier analysis of around 540 of the donors, high-throughput TCR beta sequencing was used to judge whether each TCR beta V gene segment behaved as functional or pseudogenic. Both class I and class II loci were covered by HLA typing, at four-digit resolution. Approximately 310 gigabases of sequencing data and 78 million or so unique TCR sequences were included in an early release covering under 650 HLA-typed donors. Every repertoire in the discovery cohort had been generated on one and the same sequencing platform. The later analysis used no new phenotypic data to find candidate immune exposures, relying instead on TCR beta sequences and their occurrence across donors. Donor age, sex, ethnicity and CMV serostatus were collected together with the repertoire data. Among about 360 genotyped donors of the cohort, an average of about 240,000 unique TCR beta nucleotide sequences were sequenced per donor, roughly 20% of them non-productive.

The cohort was made up of hundreds of healthy bone marrow donors. At the time of sampling, every cohort member was nominally healthy, though immune exposures that went unrecorded were likely present. The donor tested CMV seronegative and was one of the 352 seronegative cohort members. Every donor gave a peripheral blood sample, and the peripheral blood mononuclear cells from that sample were used for TCR beta sequencing. Genomic DNA was extracted from the blood cell samples with the Qiagen DNeasy Blood Extraction Kit. The study at large found these results: A later genetic analysis associated a missense DCLRE1C variant with V-gene and J-gene trimming of TCR beta chains, and an independent cohort replicated the association. In this cohort, only TCR beta chains were sequenced, and detectable features were limited by the absence of alpha or paired-chain data. The classifier was reported to diagnose cytomegalovirus status with high specificity and sensitivity in both the original and validation cohorts. In a later genetic analysis, fewer N-insertions in productive TCRs were reported among donors in an Asian-associated ancestry cluster than the roughly 640-donor mean. The only immune exposure information available for the cohort was CMV serostatus. A group of highly shared sequence variants was considered likely to be a technical artifact of the sequencing pipeline. A later analysis found that most CMV-associated TCR beta chains appeared HLA-restricted, with HLA associations seemingly driven largely by CMV exposure. Because some donors lacked HLA typing at each locus, the association tests relied only on the typed subset. Sequencing depth was assumed to be roughly uniform across donors in the presence/absence analyses, though that assumption may not hold. Some IMGT-functional V segments, including TRBV6-2 and TRBV6-3, could not be told apart with the 87-base-pair reads, so those segments were excluded. The authors suggested that the approach could potentially be generalized to other disease states and immunological phenotypes. Most TCR sequences were observed very rarely across donors, whereas some public TCRs were present in many individuals. Correlated functional status among segregating V segments might be attributable to linkage disequilibrium, but an unknown experimental factor could not be ruled out. Compared with equally common non-associated chains, HLA-associated TCR beta chains in a later analysis were more clonally expanded and had lower generation probabilities. An earlier analysis of roughly 570 of the donors showed that most TCR beta V segments appeared in productive rearrangements either about 87% or about 30% of the time, which broadly matched IMGT annotations. The study listed 164 TCR beta chains as associated with cytomegalovirus. A few of the identified cytomegalovirus-associated TCR beta chains were confirmed in vitro to be specific for cytomegalovirus antigens. A further reported finding was that TCR beta sequences accurately predicted the HLA-A and HLA-B alleles for most subjects in the first cohort. In a later analysis, around 17,000 TCR beta sequences were associated with specific HLA alleles at a false discovery rate of 0.05. When HLA alleles, especially DR and DQ, strongly co-occurred, attributing TCR associations to individual alleles was difficult. According to a later analysis, parvovirus B19, influenza, CMV and Epstein-Barr virus appeared linked to several top co-occurrence clusters. The earlier analysis of approximately 560 of the donors excluded roughly 17 rarely observed V segments, including chromosome 9 orphons, because counts were too low. A later analysis found that TCR association rates varied across HLA loci, with DRB1 alleles showing the most associated TCRs and HLA-C alleles the fewest.

Taken from cysteine to phenylalanine, the CDR3 has 14 residues. The retained sequence is limited to the CDR3, 42 bases, with the frame set at the first base. V and J are trimmed by 8 bases and 5 bases, and the gene matches miss 3 bases of the junction. The germline V gene gives CDR1 as ENHRY and CDR2 as SYGVKD. Sequenced sample: PBMCs. This clonotype was obtained from a man younger than 35 in good health and CMV-seronegative. The rearranged segments are TRBV10-3 and TRBJ2-2; TRBD2 lines up with 12 middle nucleotides. The CDR3 reads as follows: CAIGGLAGTGELFF. The nucleotide sequence reads as follows: TGTGCCATCGGGGGACTAGCGGGTACCGGGGAGCTGTTTTTT.